This section outlines one T cell receptor (beta chain) sequence together with its context. This CDR3 spans 16 amino acids. V shed 4 bases and J 4 bases; nucleotides not matched to a gene: 9. Germline assignment: CDR1 MNHEY and CDR2 SVGAGI. The sample is drawn from a study of blood T cell repertoires in COVID-19. In the study overall: There were acute and convalescent COVID-19 samples, and they came from the United States, Italy and Spain. Sample material is recorded as cDNA or gDNA derived from T cells, B-cell-depleted T cells, or PBMCs.

Study processing details: Reference gene primer amplification in the assay estimated nucleated cell counts. The table came from immunoSEQ multiplex PCR; TCRdb's copy has only in-frame clones and leaves some out. The V and J calls and the clone size are those of that table, but D and trimming were determined from the DNA. The sample records 14,000 or so clones, around 89% being singletons. The rearrangement links TRBV6-5 to TRBJ1-3; 8 bases fit TRBD1. The material sequenced was peripheral blood. This sequence was found in a man aged 45-65 years with active COVID-19. The CDR3 DNA follows: TGTGCCAGCAGTTTTGCTTCGACAGGGGCAGGAAACACCATATATTTT. It encodes CASSFASTGAGNTIYF.